This T cell receptor (beta chain) derives from a study of brain T cells in children with intractable seizures. Generated by immunoSEQ multiplex PCR, the TCRdb table keeps only in-frame clones and is missing some. The sample consists of 70,000 to 90,000 clones, around 93% of them appearing once. The V and J ends lost 0 bases and 8 bases, in that order; junction bases with no gene match: 7. The CDR3 sequence is 14 residues long. Germline assignment: CDR1 SGHRS and CDR2 YFSETQ. Sequenced material: peripheral blood, taken at surgery. The chain carries TRBV5-1 and TRBJ1-2, with TRBD1 identical over 7 bases. The TCR originated in a boy less than two years old with tuberous sclerosis and intractable seizures. This CDR3 reads CASSLAQGDLGYTF. As DNA, the CDR3 is TGCGCCAGCAGCTTGGCTCAGGGGGATTTGGGCTACACCTTC.